Each of the 18 T cell receptor beta chains below was sequenced from the same sample in a study of T cells in Graves' hyperthyroidism and ophthalmopathy. The investigators amplified TCR beta CDR3 regions from RNA transcripts. The HTBI set primed first-round TCR CDR3 RT-PCR. MiXCR, run by TCRdb on the multiplex PCR reads, gives a single entry per CDR3 protein. Here the sample spans around 380,000 distinct CDR3 sequences, roughly 14% being singletons. Sequencing was done on a sample of blood. The receptors come from a man under 40 with Graves' hyperthyroidism that later progressed to Graves' ophthalmopathy.

This clonotype has a count of ten or more. This chain uses TRBV9 with TRBJ2-5; D is tentatively TRBD1 or TRBD2 (5 bases each). The CDR3 covers 12 residues. CDR1 is SGDLS and CDR2 is YYNGEE in the germline V gene. The V end was cut by 0 bases, the J end by 9 bases, with 9 bases between. The CDR3 DNA is TGTGCCAGCAGCGTAGGGGACCGACCCCAGTACTTC. Its translation is CASSVGDRPQYF.

V is TRBV24-1 and J is TRBJ2-3, with D possibly called TRBD1 or TRBD2 (5 bases each). Germline values: CDR1 KGHDR, CDR2 SFDVKD. V gave up 4 bases and J gave up 1 base, with 14 bases separating them. CDR3 length: 16 amino acids. CDR3 DNA sequence: TGTGCCACCAGTGACCCCGGGGCGCGGGGCACAGATACGCAGTATTTT. Translating it yields CATSDPGARGTDTQYF.

In this sample, this clonotype turned up many times. This sequence joins TRBV6-2 or TRBV6-3 and TRBJ1-4; possibly TRBD1 for D (5 bases). This CDR3 contains 17 residues. The germline CDR1 and CDR2 sequences are MNHEY and SVGEGT. V dropped 2 bases and J dropped 7 bases, with 20 bases sitting between them. CDR3 nucleotides: TGTGCCAGCAGTTACCAGCGGGGCGCGTGGCGGAGTGAAAAACTGTTTTTT. Amino acids: CASSYQRGAWRSEKLFF.

This clonotype was seen more than once but under ten times. The genes are TRBV7-9 and TRBJ2-5; 9 bases map to TRBD2. This CDR3 has 13 amino acids. Germline-derived CDR1 and CDR2 are SEHNR and FQNEAQ (reference sequence). V shed 8 bases and J 5 bases; nucleotides not matched to a gene: 6. The CDR3: CASGPTSGETQYF. The DNA for the CDR3 is TGTGCCAGCGGTCCGACTAGCGGCGAGACCCAGTACTTC.

Regarding this clonotype: A single base separates this from a much larger clone, so it may be a read error. The genes are TRBV7-8 and TRBJ2-2; D might be TRBD2 (7 bases). Trimming removed 5 bases at V and 7 bases at J, with 26 bases between. Germline CDR1 SGHVS, CDR2 FQNEAQ. There are 18 residues in the CDR3. As DNA, the CDR3 is TGTGCCAGCAGCCCCAGCCGGGTTGCGGGGGCCTTGGGCGGGGAGCTGTTTTTT. Its protein is CASSPSRVAGALGGELFF.

This clonotype has more than one count but fewer than ten. Possible read error: a much larger clone is one base away. The chain has TRBV11-2 and TRBJ2-5; 11 nucleotides agree with TRBD2. The CDR3 runs to 18 residues. Germline V lookup: CDR1 SGHAT, CDR2 FQNNGV. The junction had 7 bases not matched to a gene; V was cut back by 1 base and J by 0 bases. The CDR3 DNA is TGTGCCAGCAGCTTAGGGATAGCGGGGGGGACGTACCAAGAGACCCAGTACTTC. As protein: CASSLGIAGGTYQETQYF.

The rearrangement uses TRBV6-1 and TRBJ2-7, with TRBD1 matching over 8 bases. The V segment lost 6 bases and the J segment 5 bases; nucleotides outside the gene matches: 9. This CDR3 has 14 amino acids. Germline assignment: CDR1 MNHNS and CDR2 SASEGT. CDR3 bases: TGTGCCAGCAGAACTCAGGGGGCCGGGGACGAGCAGTACTTC. Translated: CASRTQGAGDEQYF.

About this clonotype: Germline is not matched at one junction end, which may reflect a read error. V and J are TRBV20-1 and TRBJ2-1; maybe TRBD1 (5 bases). The CDR3 covers 13 residues. The germline gives CDR1 DFQATT, CDR2 SNEGSKA (reference sequence). The CDR3 here is CSARTPTYSEQFF. In DNA form, the CDR3 reads TGCAGTGCTCGGACACCTACCTACAGTGAGCAGTTCTTC.

This clonotype was observed a single time. This may arise from a read error, as a much more abundant clone is one base away. V is TRBV12-3 or TRBV12-4 and J is TRBJ2-4; TRBD1 matches 8 bases. The junction had 7 bases not matched to a gene; V was cut back by 5 bases and J by 10 bases. CDR3 length: 13 amino acids. The CDR3 protein is CASSPGQVLIQYF. The CDR3 DNA follows: TGTGCCAGCAGTCCGGGACAGGTTCTTATTCAGTACTTC.

This clonotype came up a few times. The chain carries TRBV4-1 and TRBJ2-5, with 8 bases that match TRBD2. The CDR3 runs 14 residues. V dropped 2 bases and J dropped 5; count of bases not matched to a gene: 4. Germline CDR1 is MGHRA and CDR2 is YSYEKL. CDR3 protein: CASSQTSSGETQYF. The CDR3 nucleotides are TGCGCCAGCAGCCAAACCTCTAGCGGGGAGACCCAGTACTTC.

The chain uses TRBV19 and TRBJ2-1, with TRBD2 matching over 7 bases. The CDR3 covers 15 residues. The V gene end was trimmed by 3 bases and the J gene end by 0 bases; junction bases not matched to a gene: 2. Germline V gene sequence: CDR1 LNHDA, CDR2 SQIVND (reference sequence). CDR3 in DNA: TGTGCCAGTAGTATGACTAGCCTCTCCTACAATGAGCAGTTCTTC. Its protein is CASSMTSLSYNEQFF.

This clonotype has at least ten counts. V and J are TRBV7-8 and TRBJ1-4; 7 bases are a match to TRBD1. V shed 5 bases and J 6 bases; nucleotides not matched to a gene: 9. The V gene's germline CDR1 is SGHVS and CDR2 FQNEAQ. The CDR3 is 15 amino acids. The CDR3 region has the DNA TGTGCCAGCAGCCTAGGGACAGAAGTCGATGAAAAACTGTTTTTT. Its translation: CASSLGTEVDEKLFF.

This clonotype appeared many times. The CDR3 DNA reads TGTGCCAGCAGCTTAAACCCGGACAGGTCCTCCTACGAGCAGTACTTC. Translated: CASSLNPDRSSYEQYF. The chain joins TRBV5-5 to TRBJ2-7, with TRBD1 matching 7 bases. Germline assignment: CDR1 SGHKS and CDR2 YYEKEE (reference sequence). The CDR3 sequence is 16 residues long. After removal of 2 bases from V and 0 bases from J, the junction contained 8 bases not matched to a gene.

This clonotype was found many times. The chain recombines TRBV20-1 with TRBJ2-7; 8 nucleotides line up with TRBD2. After removal of 2 bases from V and 5 bases from J, the junction contained 5 bases not matched to a gene. In germline, CDR1 is DFQATT, CDR2 SNEGSKA (reference sequence). The CDR3 runs 13 residues. CDR3 coding DNA: TGCAGTGCTAGATCCGGGACTAGTAACGAGCAGTACTTC. As protein: CSARSGTSNEQYF.

This clonotype has a count of ten or more. The V gene is TRBV11-2, the J gene TRBJ2-5; 11 nucleotides match TRBD2. V shed 5 bases and J 2 bases; nucleotides not matched to a gene: 13. The length of the CDR3 is 18 residues. The V gene's germline CDR1 is SGHAT and CDR2 FQNNGV. The CDR3 loop is CASSPPARLAGLQETQYF. The CDR3 DNA reads as TGTGCCAGCAGCCCTCCGGCGAGACTAGCGGGACTACAAGAGACCCAGTACTTC. Full variable domain (remainder filled in from reference TRBV11-2 and TRBJ2-5): EAGVAQSPRYKIIEKRQSVAFWCNPISGHATLYWYQQILGQGPKLLIQFQNNGVVDDSQLPKDRFSAERLKGVDSTLKIQPAKLEDSAVYLCASSPPARLAGLQETQYFGPGTRLLVL.

The rearrangement uses TRBV4-2 and TRBJ2-5, with D unresolved. Looked up from germline, CDR1 is LGHNA and CDR2 is YNFKEQ. The CDR3 covers 15 residues. Deletions cut 0 bases from V and 5 bases from J, with 13 bases between. Here the CDR3 reads CASSQEGILSETQYF. CDR3 DNA: TGTGCCAGCAGCCAAGAAGGGATTTTGTCGGAGACCCAGTACTTC.

The chain links TRBV19 to TRBJ1-5, with D unclear. CDR3 length: 14 residues. The germline gives CDR1 LNHDA, CDR2 SQIVND (reference sequence). V was clipped by 8 bases and J by 0 bases, with 11 bases between them. The CDR3 here is CASLGMGSNQPQHF. As DNA, the CDR3 is TGTGCCAGTCTGGGAATGGGTAGCAATCAGCCCCAGCATTTT.

This clonotype has a count of ten or more. The chain carries TRBV10-1 and TRBJ2-7; no clear D gene. The V end was cut by 0 bases, the J end by 2 bases, with 11 bases between. Per germline, CDR1 WNHNN and CDR2 SYGVQD (reference sequence). This CDR3 region has 15 residues. CDR3 nucleotide sequence: TGCGCCAGCAGTGAGTCGGGATATGAACCCTACGAGCAGTACTTC. Encoded protein: CASSESGYEPYEQYF.